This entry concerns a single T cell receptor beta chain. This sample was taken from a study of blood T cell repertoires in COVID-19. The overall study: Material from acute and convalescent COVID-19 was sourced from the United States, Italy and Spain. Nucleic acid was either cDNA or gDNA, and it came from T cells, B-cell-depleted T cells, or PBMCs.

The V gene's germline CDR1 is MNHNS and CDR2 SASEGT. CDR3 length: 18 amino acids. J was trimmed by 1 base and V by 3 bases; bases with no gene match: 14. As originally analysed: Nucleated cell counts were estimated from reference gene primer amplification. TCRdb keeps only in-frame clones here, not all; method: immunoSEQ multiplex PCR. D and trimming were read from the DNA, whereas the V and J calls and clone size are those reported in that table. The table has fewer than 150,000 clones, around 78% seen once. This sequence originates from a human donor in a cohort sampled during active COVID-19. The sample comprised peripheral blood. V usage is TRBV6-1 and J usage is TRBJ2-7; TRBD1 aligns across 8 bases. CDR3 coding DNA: TGTGCCAGCAGTGACAATCCTTTCGGACAGGGCGTTTCCTACGAGCAGTACTTC. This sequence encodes CASSDNPFGQGVSYEQYF.